There are a few counts of the clone carrying this T cell receptor (beta chain). Its specificity is unknown. Time point of the sample: pretreatment peripheral blood. This entry comes from a study of PD-L1 blockade in urothelial cancer. The study, taken as a whole, reports: Having blood TCR clonality under the median before treatment predicted better survival.

This CDR3 spans 12 amino acids. Germline trimming cut 4 bases from V and 4 bases from J; bases unmatched to any gene: 3. Per germline, CDR1 GTSNPN and CDR2 SVGIG (reference sequence). Repertoires were generated with immunoSEQ multiplex PCR, while TCRdb's copy carries only in-frame clones and drops some. The sample shows some 74,000 clones, over 80% of them seen only once. J is TRBJ1-1 and V is TRBV30; 7 bases are shared with TRBD1. This clonotype originated in a man in his forties or fifties with urothelial cancer. The source was PBMCs, collected around atezolizumab (anti-PD-L1) treatment. CDR3 amino acids: CAWNTGATEAFF. DNA of the CDR3: TGTGCCTGGAATACAGGGGCCACTGAAGCTTTCTTT.